This is a list of T cell receptor beta chains from one sample in a study of blood T cell repertoires in COVID-19. Repertoires were generated with immunoSEQ multiplex PCR, while TCRdb's copy carries only in-frame clones and drops some. The profile shows 350,000 or so clones, roughly nine tenths of them singletons. The material sequenced was PBMCs or T cells enriched from blood (not recorded which). The receptors stem from a woman aged 25-40 years who had recovered from COVID-19. The CDR3 runs from the conserved cysteine through the conserved F or W. D genes are given only for firm matches. Expanded clones are given a class, and other clones once, few, many or no size at all.

j_gene: TRBJ2-5
d_gene: -
abundance: once
v_gene: TRBV5-1
CDR3aa: CASSLGAKETQYF
CDR3nt: TGCGCCAGCAGCTTGGGGGCGAAAGAGACCCAGTACTTC

j_gene: TRBJ2-7
d_gene: -
abundance: -
v_gene: TRBV4-1
CDR3aa: CASRDYRYEQYF
CDR3nt: TGCGCCAGCAGGGACTACAGGTACGAGCAGTACTTC

j_gene: TRBJ1-5
d_gene: TRBD1
abundance: -
v_gene: TRBV18
CDR3aa: CASSLGTGGNQPQHF
CDR3nt: TGTGCCAGCTCACTCGGGACAGGCGGCAATCAGCCCCAGCATTTT

j_gene: TRBJ1-6
d_gene: -
abundance: -
v_gene: TRBV4-3
CDR3aa: CASSQGRGGAYNSPLHF
CDR3nt: TGCGCCAGCAGCCAAGGCCGGGGGGGGGCCTATAATTCACCCCTCCACTTT

j_gene: TRBJ1-6
d_gene: -
abundance: -
v_gene: TRBV5-4
CDR3aa: CASSATLMSSYNSPLHF
CDR3nt: TGTGCCAGCAGCGCTACTTTGATGAGCTCCTATAATTCACCCCTCCACTTT

j_gene: TRBJ1-4
d_gene: TRBD1
abundance: -
v_gene: TRBV28
CDR3aa: CASSGTDRLGEKLFF
CDR3nt: TGTGCCAGCAGTGGCACGGACAGGTTGGGCGAAAAACTGTTTTTT

j_gene: TRBJ1-5
d_gene: -
abundance: -
v_gene: TRBV27
CDR3aa: CASKSVGAGNQPQHF
CDR3nt: TGTGCCAGCAAAAGTGTGGGGGCAGGGAATCAGCCCCAGCATTTT

j_gene: TRBJ2-4
d_gene: -
abundance: -
v_gene: TRBV9
CDR3aa: CASSEGHKNIQYF
CDR3nt: TGTGCCAGCAGCGAAGGACACAAAAACATTCAGTACTTC

j_gene: TRBJ2-7
d_gene: -
abundance: once
v_gene: TRBV29-1
CDR3aa: CSVVRQGYEQYF
CDR3nt: TGCAGCGTTGTCCGGCAGGGCTACGAGCAGTACTTC

j_gene: TRBJ2-1
d_gene: TRBD1
abundance: once
v_gene: TRBV24-1
CDR3aa: CATGRTGGAGNEQFF
CDR3nt: TGTGCCACCGGGAGGACAGGGGGCGCGGGGAATGAGCAGTTCTTC

j_gene: TRBJ2-5
d_gene: -
abundance: -
v_gene: TRBV4-1
CDR3aa: CASSQGRGLAQYF
CDR3nt: TGCGCCAGCAGCCAAGGGAGGGGCCTGGCCCAGTACTTC

j_gene: TRBJ1-2
d_gene: -
abundance: -
v_gene: TRBV6-5
CDR3aa: CASSYSKQGSYGYTF
CDR3nt: TGTGCCAGCAGTTACTCGAAACAGGGTAGCTATGGCTACACCTTC

j_gene: TRBJ1-6
d_gene: -
abundance: -
v_gene: TRBV19
CDR3aa: CASCPDRTVNSPLHF
CDR3nt: TGTGCCAGTTGCCCCGACAGAACTGTGAATTCACCCCTCCACTTT

j_gene: TRBJ2-1
d_gene: TRBD2
abundance: -
v_gene: TRBV24-1
CDR3aa: CATSPSGGPNNEQFF
CDR3nt: TGTGCCACCAGTCCTAGCGGGGGCCCTAACAATGAGCAGTTCTTC

j_gene: TRBJ2-3
d_gene: -
abundance: -
v_gene: TRBV3-1/TRBV3-2
CDR3aa: CASSQDARQYF
CDR3nt: TGTGCCAGCAGCCAAGATGCGCGGCAGTATTTT

j_gene: TRBJ2-2
d_gene: -
abundance: -
v_gene: TRBV5-1
CDR3aa: CASSLGTATGELFF
CDR3nt: TGCGCCAGCAGCTTGGGGACAGCCACCGGGGAGCTGTTTTTT

j_gene: TRBJ2-2
d_gene: -
abundance: -
v_gene: TRBV11-2
CDR3aa: CASSPGTLNTGELFF
CDR3nt: TGTGCCAGCAGCCCCGGGACTCTGAACACCGGGGAGCTGTTTTTT

j_gene: TRBJ1-1
d_gene: -
abundance: -
v_gene: TRBV11-2
CDR3aa: CASSLTGQGTEAFF
CDR3nt: TGTGCCAGCAGCTTAACAGGGCAAGGAACTGAAGCTTTCTTT

j_gene: TRBJ2-7
d_gene: -
abundance: -
v_gene: TRBV7-9
CDR3aa: CASSLSLLTHEQYF
CDR3nt: TGTGCCAGCAGCCTCTCGTTGCTGACACACGAGCAGTACTTC

j_gene: TRBJ1-1
d_gene: TRBD1
abundance: -
v_gene: TRBV7-9
CDR3aa: CASSSQDRLGTEAFF
CDR3nt: TGTGCCAGCAGCTCCCAGGACAGGTTGGGGACTGAAGCTTTCTTT